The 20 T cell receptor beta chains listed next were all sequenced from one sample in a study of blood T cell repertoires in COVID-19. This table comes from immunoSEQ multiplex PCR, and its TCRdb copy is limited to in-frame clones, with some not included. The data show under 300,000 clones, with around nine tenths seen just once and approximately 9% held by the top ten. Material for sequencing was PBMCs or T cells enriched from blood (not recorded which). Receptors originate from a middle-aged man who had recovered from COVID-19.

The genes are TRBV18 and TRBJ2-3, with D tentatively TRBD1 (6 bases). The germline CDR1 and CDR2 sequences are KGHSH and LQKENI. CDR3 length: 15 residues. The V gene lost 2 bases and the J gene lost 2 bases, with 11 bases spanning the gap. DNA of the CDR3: TGTGCCAGCTCACCAGGGGGCGAAGACACAGATACGCAGTATTTT. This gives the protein CASSPGGEDTDTQYF.

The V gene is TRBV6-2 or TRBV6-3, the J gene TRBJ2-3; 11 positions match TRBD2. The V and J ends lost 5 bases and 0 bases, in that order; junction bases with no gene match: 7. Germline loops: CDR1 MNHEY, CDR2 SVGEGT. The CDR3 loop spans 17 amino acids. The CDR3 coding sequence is TGTGCCAGCAGTCGCACCCCTAGCGGGAGGAGCACAGATACGCAGTATTTT. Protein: CASSRTPSGRSTDTQYF.

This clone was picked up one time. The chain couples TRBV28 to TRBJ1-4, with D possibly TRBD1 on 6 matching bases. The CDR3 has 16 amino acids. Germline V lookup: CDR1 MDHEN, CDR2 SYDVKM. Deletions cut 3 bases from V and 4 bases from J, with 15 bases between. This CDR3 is CASSLLEGVRNEKLFF. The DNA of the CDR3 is TGTGCCAGCAGTTTGCTAGAGGGGGTTCGTAATGAAAAACTGTTTTTT.

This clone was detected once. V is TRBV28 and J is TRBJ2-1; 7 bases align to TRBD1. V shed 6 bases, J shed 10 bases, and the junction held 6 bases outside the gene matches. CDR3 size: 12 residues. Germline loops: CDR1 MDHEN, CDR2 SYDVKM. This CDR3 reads CASRQTGSEQFF. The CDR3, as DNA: TGTGCCAGCAGACAGACAGGGTCAGAGCAGTTCTTC.

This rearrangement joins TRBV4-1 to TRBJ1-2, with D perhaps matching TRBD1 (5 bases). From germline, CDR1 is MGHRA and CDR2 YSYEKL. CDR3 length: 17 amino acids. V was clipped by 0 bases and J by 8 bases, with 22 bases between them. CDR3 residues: CASSQDHQGLRSGGYTF. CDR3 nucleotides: TGCGCCAGCAGCCAAGATCATCAGGGCCTCCGCTCGGGCGGCTACACCTTC.

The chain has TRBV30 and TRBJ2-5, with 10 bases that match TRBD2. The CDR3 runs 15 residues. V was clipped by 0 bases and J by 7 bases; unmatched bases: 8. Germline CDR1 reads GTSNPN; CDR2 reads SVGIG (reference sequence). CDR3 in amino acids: CAWSVASGGAGTQYF. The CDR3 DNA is TGTGCCTGGAGTGTCGCCAGCGGGGGGGCTGGGACCCAGTACTTC.

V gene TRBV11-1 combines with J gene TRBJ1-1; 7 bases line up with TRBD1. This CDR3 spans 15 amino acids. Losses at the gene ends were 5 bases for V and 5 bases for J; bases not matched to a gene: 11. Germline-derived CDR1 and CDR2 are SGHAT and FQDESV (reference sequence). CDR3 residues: CASSRGQALVTEAFF. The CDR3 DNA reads TGTGCCAGCAGCCGCGGACAGGCCCTGGTAACTGAAGCTTTCTTT.

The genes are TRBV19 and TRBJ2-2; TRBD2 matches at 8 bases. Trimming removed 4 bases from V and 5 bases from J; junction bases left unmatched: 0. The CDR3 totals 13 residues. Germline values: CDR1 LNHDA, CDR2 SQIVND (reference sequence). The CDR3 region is CASSSGRTGELFF. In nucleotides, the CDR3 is TGTGCCAGTAGTAGCGGGAGGACCGGGGAGCTGTTTTTT.

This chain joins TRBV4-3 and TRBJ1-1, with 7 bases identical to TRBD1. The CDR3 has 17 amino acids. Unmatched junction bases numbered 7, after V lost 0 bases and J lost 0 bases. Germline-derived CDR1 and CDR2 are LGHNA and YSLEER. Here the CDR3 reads CASSQDTDRVVNTEAFF. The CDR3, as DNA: TGCGCCAGCAGCCAAGACACAGACAGGGTGGTGAACACTGAAGCTTTCTTT.

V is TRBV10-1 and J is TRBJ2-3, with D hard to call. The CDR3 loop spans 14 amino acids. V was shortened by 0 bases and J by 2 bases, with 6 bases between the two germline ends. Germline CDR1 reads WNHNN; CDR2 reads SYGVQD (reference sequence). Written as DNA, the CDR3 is TGCGCCAGCAGTGAGTCGGGCGACACAGATACGCAGTATTTT. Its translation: CASSESGDTDTQYF.

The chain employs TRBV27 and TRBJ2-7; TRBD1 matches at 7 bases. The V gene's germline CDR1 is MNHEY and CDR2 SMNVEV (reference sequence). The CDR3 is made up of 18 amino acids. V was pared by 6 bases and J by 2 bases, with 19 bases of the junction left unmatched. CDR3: CASSSSPRSRQGTYEQYF. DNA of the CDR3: TGTGCCAGCAGCTCATCACCGCGGTCTCGACAGGGTACCTACGAGCAGTACTTC.

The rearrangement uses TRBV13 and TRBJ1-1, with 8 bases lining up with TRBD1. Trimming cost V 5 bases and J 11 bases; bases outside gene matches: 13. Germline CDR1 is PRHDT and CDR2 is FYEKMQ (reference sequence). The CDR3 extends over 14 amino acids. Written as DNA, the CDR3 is TGTGCCAGCAGCGTACGTGGACAGGGAAAGGGGGCTTTCTTT. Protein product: CASSVRGQGKGAFF.

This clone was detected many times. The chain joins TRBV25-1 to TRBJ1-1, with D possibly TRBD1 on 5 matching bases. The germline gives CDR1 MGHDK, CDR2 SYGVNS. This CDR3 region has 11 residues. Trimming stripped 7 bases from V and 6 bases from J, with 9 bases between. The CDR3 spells CASTRASEAFF. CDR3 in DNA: TGTGCCAGCACCAGGGCCTCTGAAGCTTTCTTT.

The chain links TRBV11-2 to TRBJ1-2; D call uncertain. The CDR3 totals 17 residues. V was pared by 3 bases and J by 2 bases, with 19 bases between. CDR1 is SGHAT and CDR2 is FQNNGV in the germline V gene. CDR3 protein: CASSLRRYGDENYGYTF. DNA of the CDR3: TGTGCCAGCAGCTTGCGTCGATACGGAGACGAAAACTATGGCTACACCTTC.

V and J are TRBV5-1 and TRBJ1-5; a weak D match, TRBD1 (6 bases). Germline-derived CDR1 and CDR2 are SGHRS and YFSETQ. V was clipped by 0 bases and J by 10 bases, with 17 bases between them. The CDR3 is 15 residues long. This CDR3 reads CASSLDTGPDGPQHF. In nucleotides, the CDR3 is TGCGCCAGCAGCTTGGATACAGGGCCTGATGGACCCCAGCATTTT.

This CDR3 is CASSSRTGGISNQPQHF. In DNA, the CDR3 is TGTGCCAGTAGCTCTCGGACAGGGGGGATCAGCAATCAGCCCCAGCATTTT. The J gene is TRBJ1-5, the V gene TRBV19; TRBD1 agrees at 10 bases. CDR3 length: 17 residues. Germline V gives CDR1 LNHDA, CDR2 SQIVND (reference sequence). V dropped 6 bases and J dropped 1; count of bases not matched to a gene: 9.

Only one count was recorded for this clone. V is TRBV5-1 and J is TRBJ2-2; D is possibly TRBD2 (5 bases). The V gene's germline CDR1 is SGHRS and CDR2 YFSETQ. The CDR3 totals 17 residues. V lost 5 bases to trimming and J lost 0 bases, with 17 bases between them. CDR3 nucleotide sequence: TGCGCCAGCAGTAGGTCGGTTAATAGCGCGAACACCGGGGAGCTGTTTTTT. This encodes CASSRSVNSANTGELFF. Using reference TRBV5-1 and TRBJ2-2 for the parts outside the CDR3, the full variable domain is KAGVTQTPRYLIKTRGQQVTLSCSPISGHRSVSWYQQTPGQGLQFLFEYFSETQRNKGNFPGRFSGRQFSNSRSEMNVSTLELGDSALYLCASSRSVNSANTGELFFGEGSRLTVL.

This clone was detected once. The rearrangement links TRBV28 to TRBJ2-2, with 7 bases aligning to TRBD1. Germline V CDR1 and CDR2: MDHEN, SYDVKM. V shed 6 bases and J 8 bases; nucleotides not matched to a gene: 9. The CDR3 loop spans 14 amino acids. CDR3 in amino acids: CASSFKGAGGELFF. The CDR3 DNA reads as TGTGCCAGCAGCTTTAAGGGGGCCGGGGGGGAGCTGTTTTTT. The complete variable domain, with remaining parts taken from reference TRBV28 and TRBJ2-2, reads DVKVTQSSRYLVKRTGEKVFLECVQDMDHENMFWYRQDPGLGLRLIYFSYDVKMKEKGDIPEGYSVSREKKERFSLILESASTNQTSMYLCASSFKGAGGELFFGEGSRLTVL.

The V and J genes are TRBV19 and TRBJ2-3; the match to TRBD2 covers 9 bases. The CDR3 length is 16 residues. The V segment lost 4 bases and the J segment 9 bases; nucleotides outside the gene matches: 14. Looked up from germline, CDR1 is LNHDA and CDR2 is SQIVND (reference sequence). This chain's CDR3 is CASSTPTSGWESTQYF. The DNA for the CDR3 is TGTGCCAGTAGTACCCCGACTAGCGGCTGGGAAAGCACGCAGTATTTT. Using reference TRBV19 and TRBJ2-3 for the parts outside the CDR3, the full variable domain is DGGITQSPKYLFRKEGQNVTLSCEQNLNHDAMYWYRQDPGQGLRLIYYSQIVNDFQKGDIAEGYSVSREKKESFPLTVTSAQKNPTAFYLCASSTPTSGWESTQYFGPGTRLTVL.

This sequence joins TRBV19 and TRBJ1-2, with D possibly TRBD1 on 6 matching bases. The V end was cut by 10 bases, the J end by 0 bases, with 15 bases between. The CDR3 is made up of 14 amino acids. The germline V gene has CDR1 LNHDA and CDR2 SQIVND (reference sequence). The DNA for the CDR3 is TGTGCCACCCGTGGACAGACCTCTAACTATGGCTACACCTTC. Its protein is CATRGQTSNYGYTF.